These T cell receptor beta chains were read from a single sample in a study of T cell changes during pregnancy in multiple sclerosis. Libraries were prepared by immunoSEQ multiplex PCR; TCRdb keeps only in-frame clonotypes and omits some of them. The sample holds over 80,000 clones, less than 95% seen once. The input for sequencing was peripheral blood, taken in the second trimester of pregnancy. All receptors come from a female donor in good health, enrolled as a control in a pregnancy study. Each CDR3 is given with its conserved first and last residue. The D gene is left open where the match is weak. Clone size is shown for a subset of rows, as once, few, many or a class of expanded clone.

TRBV9	.	.	TRBJ1-1	CASSVAPQLMNTEAFF	TGTGCCAGCAGCGTCGCCCCACAATTGATGAACACTGAAGCTTTCTTT
TRBV6-5	.	.	TRBJ1-1	CASSENLWEAFF	TGTGCCAGCAGCGAAAATCTATGGGAAGCTTTCTTT
TRBV19	.	.	TRBJ1-4	CASSDAGWYEKLFF	TGTGCCAGTAGTGATGCGGGGTGGTATGAAAAACTGTTTTTT
TRBV5-1	.	TRBD1	TRBJ1-2	CASSLEVMGQGLGYTF	TGCGCCAGCAGCTTGGAGGTTATGGGACAGGGTTTGGGTTACACCTTC
TRBV5-1	.	TRBD1	TRBJ2-1	CASSLVGQGALKANNEQFF	TGCGCCAGCAGCTTGGTAGGACAGGGGGCGCTTAAGGCCAACAATGAGCAGTTCTTC
TRBV5-4	.	TRBD1	TRBJ2-2	CASRTGENTGELFF	TGTGCCAGCCGGACAGGCGAGAACACCGGGGAGCTGTTTTTT
TRBV6-1	.	.	TRBJ1-3	CASSVSDHQGNTIYF	TGTGCCAGCAGTGTCTCGGACCACCAGGGGAACACCATATATTTT
TRBV4-1	once	.	TRBJ1-1	CASSQAAGRNTEAFF	TGCGCCAGCAGCCAAGCCGCCGGGAGGAACACTGAAGCTTTCTTT
TRBV6-4	once	TRBD1	TRBJ2-6	CARYHRGTGANVLTF	TGTGCCCGATACCACAGGGGAACTGGGGCCAACGTCCTGACTTTC
TRBV5-6	.	.	TRBJ1-1	CASSPAGGENTEAFF	TGTGCCAGCAGCCCTGCTGGAGGAGAGAACACTGAAGCTTTCTTT